This T cell receptor (beta chain) was profiled in a study of blood T cells in healthy people across ages. The wider study: Per two T cells, template switching captured roughly one barcoded beta molecule.

Alongside a J-beta primer mix, a sample-barcoded 5' primer served in a second PCR lasting roughly 6 to 11 cycles. Each CDR3 protein gets one entry after TCRdb re-called the 5' RACE reads with MiXCR. The table lists around 710,000 distinct CDR3 sequences, 40% to 45% of them singletons. This clonotype was seen only once. V gave up 6 bases and J gave up 10 bases, with 10 bases separating them. Germline CDR1 reads SNHLY; CDR2 reads FYNNEI. This CDR3 has 11 residues. The chain recombines TRBV2 with TRBJ2-1; D is unresolved. Input material: blood. This receptor was taken from a woman in her sixties in good health. The CDR3 sequence is CASSSVQEQFF. For the CDR3, the DNA is TGTGCCAGCAGCTCCGTGCAGGAGCAGTTCTTC.